What follows are 27 T cell receptor beta chains derived from one specimen sequenced in a study of beta chain features in type 1 diabetes. Notes on the study in general: Shorter TCRB CDR3s, moderately but significantly so, were found in Type 1 diabetes patients in all four CD4+ subsets.

Their antigens remain unidentified. cDNA synthesis used the whole RNA isolate, giving expressed TCRB sequences. Some clones are missing from TCRdb's copy, which holds only in-frame ones; the method was immunoSEQ multiplex PCR. The sample holds almost 350,000 clones, approximately 9.9% seen once. Sequenced input: central memory CD4+ T cells from blood. Receptors originate from a man aged 25 to 45 with type 1 diabetes.

V is TRBV13 and J is TRBJ1-5; possibly TRBD1 for D (5 bases). V lost 5 bases to trimming and J lost 5 bases, with 13 bases between them. Germline CDR1 and CDR2: PRHDT and FYEKMQ (reference sequence). CDR3 size: 14 residues. The CDR3 loop is CASSQGRDDQPQHF. The CDR3 region has the DNA TGTGCCAGCAGCCAGGGCAGGGACGATCAGCCCCAGCATTTT.

This clone was counted only a few times. V usage is TRBV11-2 and J usage is TRBJ2-1, with D unresolved. Germline assignment: CDR1 SGHAT and CDR2 FQNNGV. The CDR3 consists of 15 residues. V was cut by 1 base and J by 6 bases, with 13 bases left in between. CDR3 sequence reads: CASSLGIAGINEQFF. The DNA for the CDR3 is TGTGCCAGCAGCTTAGGTATTGCCGGTATCAATGAGCAGTTCTTC.

The chain uses TRBV5-4 and TRBJ2-5, with D perhaps matching TRBD1 (6 bases). Germline V gene sequence: CDR1 SGHNT, CDR2 YYREEE (reference sequence). This CDR3 is built from 13 residues. V was cut by 6 bases and J by 1 base, with 10 bases left in between. The CDR3 sequence: CASTTGTQETQYF. Here the CDR3 DNA reads TGTGCCAGCACCACAGGGACCCAAGAGACCCAGTACTTC. Variable domain in full (rest from reference TRBV5-4 and TRBJ2-5): ETGVTQSPTHLIKTRGQQVTLRCSSQSGHNTVSWYQQALGQGPQFIFQYYREEENGRGNFPPRFSGLQFPNYSSELNVNALELDDSALYLCASTTGTQETQYFGPGTRLLVL.

The V and J genes are TRBV11-2 and TRBJ1-1, with 7 nucleotides matching TRBD1. The CDR3 contains 14 residues. V shed 1 base and J 1 base; nucleotides not matched to a gene: 0. Per the germline V gene, CDR1 is SGHAT and CDR2 is FQNNGV. Written as DNA, the CDR3 is TGTGCCAGCAGCTTAGGACAGGGGAACACTGAAGCTTTCTTT. Translated, it gives CASSLGQGNTEAFF.

The chain employs TRBV5-1 and TRBJ2-1; weak D call: TRBD1 (5 bases). The germline CDR1 and CDR2 sequences are SGHRS and YFSETQ. V lost 0 bases and J 7 bases, leaving 14 bases between the germline ends. This CDR3 region has 15 residues. The CDR3 coding sequence is TGCGCCAGCAGCTTGGCAACCGGGCAGGGAAATGAGCAGTTCTTC. Translating gives CASSLATGQGNEQFF.

This clone has more than one count but fewer than ten. The junction departs from germline at one end; a sequencing error may be responsible. The gene calls are TRBV7-2 and TRBJ1-1, with D maybe TRBD1 (6 bases). The CDR3 totals 12 residues. CDR1 is SGHTA and CDR2 is FQGNSA in the germline V gene. CDR3 region: CASSLAIGGLIF. CDR3 DNA sequence: TGTGCCAGCAGCTTAGCAATAGGGGGGCTAATCTTT.

This sequence joins TRBV7-9 and TRBJ2-7, with 9 bases that match TRBD1. The J segment lost 3 bases and the V segment lost 6 bases, leaving 6 bases of the junction unmatched. Germline values: CDR1 SEHNR, CDR2 FQNEAQ (reference sequence). The CDR3 is 14 amino acids. The CDR3 is CASRPGQGNYEQYF. As DNA, the CDR3 is TGTGCCAGCAGACCCGGACAGGGGAACTACGAGCAGTACTTC.

The chain is built from TRBV2 and TRBJ2-2, with unresolved D. V gave up 7 bases and J gave up 7 bases, with 10 bases separating them. This CDR3 spans 12 amino acids. Germline V CDR1 and CDR2: SNHLY, FYNNEI. CDR3 in DNA: TGTGCCAGCACCTTGGAAATCGGGGAGCTGTTTTTT. It codes for CASTLEIGELFF.

The chain recombines TRBV28 with TRBJ2-5, with no clear D. The CDR3 is made up of 15 amino acids. V lost 5 bases, J lost 4 bases, and 17 bases lay in between. CDR1 and CDR2 (germline): MDHEN, SYDVKM. CDR3 in DNA: TGTGCCAGCAGTACCACTTGGGGAATAAGAGAGACCCAGTACTTC. Translating gives CASSTTWGIRETQYF.

This chain joins TRBV18 and TRBJ1-1, with a tentative D call TRBD1 (5 bases). V gave up 4 bases and J gave up 2 bases, with 14 bases separating them. Germline V gene sequence: CDR1 KGHSH, CDR2 LQKENI. The CDR3 is made up of 15 amino acids. CDR3 loop: CASSRRDGQNTEAFF. In DNA, the CDR3 is TGTGCCAGCTCACGCCGGGACGGACAAAACACTGAAGCTTTCTTT.

The chain is built from TRBV11-2 and TRBJ1-1; D may be TRBD1 (5 bases). Germline V gives CDR1 SGHAT, CDR2 FQNNGV. This CDR3 has 14 amino acids. V dropped 5 bases and J dropped 1 base, with 11 bases sitting between them. CDR3 region: CASSPTRGNTEAFF. Written as DNA, the CDR3 is TGTGCCAGCAGCCCTACTAGGGGGAACACTGAAGCTTTCTTT. The full variable domain, with the rest looked up from reference TRBV11-2 and TRBJ1-1, is EAGVAQSPRYKIIEKRQSVAFWCNPISGHATLYWYQQILGQGPKLLIQFQNNGVVDDSQLPKDRFSAERLKGVDSTLKIQPAKLEDSAVYLCASSPTRGNTEAFFGQGTRLTVV.

The V gene is TRBV7-9, the J gene TRBJ1-2; 7 nucleotides match TRBD1. Germline CDR1 SEHNR, CDR2 FQNEAQ (reference sequence). Germline trimming cut 5 bases from V and 7 bases from J; bases unmatched to any gene: 13. There are 15 residues in the CDR3. The DNA for the CDR3 is TGTGCCAGCAGCCTCCCGGGACAGAAGGTATCTGGCTACACCTTC. It yields the protein CASSLPGQKVSGYTF.

This chain uses TRBV6-5 with TRBJ1-2, with a weak D call TRBD1 (6 bases). Per germline, CDR1 MNHEY and CDR2 SVGAGI. The CDR3 contains 15 residues. Between the trimmed V and J ends, which lost 2 bases and 5 bases, there was a span of 15 bases. This chain's CDR3 is CASSYDGRGPYGYTF. CDR3 in DNA: TGTGCCAGCAGTTACGACGGCAGGGGACCATATGGCTACACCTTC.

This clone was seen only a few times. The chain is built from TRBV6-5 and TRBJ1-2; D perhaps matches TRBD1 (5 bases). The V gene lost 5 bases and the J gene lost 7 bases, with 20 bases spanning the gap. The CDR3 consists of 15 residues. Germline V gene data show CDR1 as MNHEY and CDR2 as SVGAGI. The CDR3 spells CASSRSRDSAGGYTF. CDR3 DNA sequence: TGTGCCAGCAGTCGATCGCGGGACTCAGCTGGTGGCTACACCTTC.

A few counts support this clone. The gene calls are TRBV27 and TRBJ1-5, with 7 bases identical to TRBD1. Trimming cost V 6 bases and J 0 bases; bases outside gene matches: 5. The germline CDR1 and CDR2 sequences are MNHEY and SMNVEV (reference sequence). This CDR3 is built from 15 residues. Written as DNA, the CDR3 is TGTGCCAGCAGGCCTGGACAGGTTAGCAATCAGCCCCAGCATTTT. Its protein product is CASRPGQVSNQPQHF.

This clone was detected only a few times. The chain has TRBV5-1 and TRBJ1-6, with TRBD1 as a possible D gene (5 bases). The CDR3 consists of 15 residues. Deletions cut 1 base from V and 10 bases from J, with 15 bases between. From germline, CDR1 is SGHRS and CDR2 YFSETQ. The CDR3 nucleotides are TGCGCCAGCAGCTTGAGTCCCTCGAGGGGATCACCCCTCCACTTT. Translating it yields CASSLSPSRGSPLHF. The full variable domain, its missing parts supplied by reference TRBV5-1 and TRBJ1-6, is KAGVTQTPRYLIKTRGQQVTLSCSPISGHRSVSWYQQTPGQGLQFLFEYFSETQRNKGNFPGRFSGRQFSNSRSEMNVSTLELGDSALYLCASSLSPSRGSPLHFGNGTRLTVT.

This clone has only a few counts. The chain has TRBV7-2 and TRBJ2-7; tentative D call: TRBD1 (5 bases). Germline CDR1 and CDR2: SGHTA and FQGNSA. Trimming cost V 1 base and J 6 bases, with 16 bases left between them. CDR3 length equals 15 residues. CDR3: CASSLVWGLPSEQYF. CDR3 in DNA: TGTGCCAGCAGCTTAGTTTGGGGCCTCCCTAGCGAGCAGTACTTC.

The chain has TRBV29-1 and TRBJ2-1; the match to TRBD1 covers 9 bases. Germline CDR1 SQVTM, CDR2 ANQGSEA. Trimming cost V 0 bases and J 8 bases; bases outside gene matches: 8. The length of the CDR3 is 15 residues. DNA of the CDR3: TGCAGCGTTGAAGAGGGACAGGGAAAATGGGATGAGCAGTTCTTC. Encoded protein: CSVEEGQGKWDEQFF.

The V call is TRBV2, the J call TRBJ1-2; D gene ambiguous. Germline V CDR1 and CDR2: SNHLY, FYNNEI. The length of the CDR3 is 13 residues. V was shortened by 6 bases and J by 4 bases, with 12 bases between the two germline ends. The CDR3 sequence is CASSAGPVYGYTF. As DNA, the CDR3 is TGTGCCAGCAGCGCCGGGCCCGTCTATGGCTACACCTTC.

On this clone itself: The identical CDR3 is also encoded by other nucleotide sequences in the sample. The rearrangement joins TRBV18 to TRBJ1-4, with D hard to call. Trimming took off 1 base at V and 1 base at J, with 4 bases between the two ends. This CDR3 is 14 amino acids long. Germline V lookup: CDR1 KGHSH, CDR2 LQKENI. CDR3 DNA: TGTGCCAGCTCACCACAGGGAACTAATGAAAAACTGTTTTTT. This encodes CASSPQGTNEKLFF.

This clone was detected only a few times. The chain employs TRBV4-1 and TRBJ2-7, with D tentatively TRBD1 (6 bases). The V and J ends lost 3 bases and 3 bases respectively, with 15 bases between them. The CDR3 is 15 amino acids. Germline-derived CDR1 and CDR2 are MGHRA and YSYEKL. CDR3 loop: CASSQGPDRYYEQYF. The DNA for the CDR3 is TGCGCCAGCAGCCAGGGCCCCGACAGGTACTACGAGCAGTACTTC.

This clone was seen many times. The CDR3 nucleotides read TGTGCCAGCCGGCCCAGCGGCCCAGAAGTTACGCAGTATTTT. This encodes CASRPSGPEVTQYF. This rearrangement joins TRBV18 to TRBJ2-3; D possibly corresponds to TRBD2 (5 bases). The CDR3 is 14 amino acids. Trimming shortened V by 8 bases and J by 8 bases, and 20 bases separated the two germline ends. CDR1 and CDR2 (germline): KGHSH, LQKENI.

The gene calls are TRBV28 and TRBJ1-2, with D possibly matching TRBD1 (5 bases). Per germline, CDR1 MDHEN and CDR2 SYDVKM. V lost 3 bases to trimming and J lost 4 bases, with 12 bases between them. The CDR3 runs 14 residues. The CDR3 loop reads CASSFLGEAYGYTF. CDR3 nucleotides: TGTGCCAGCAGTTTCTTGGGGGAGGCCTATGGCTACACCTTC.

The rearrangement joins TRBV11-2 to TRBJ1-5; 9 bases agree with TRBD1. Looked up from germline, CDR1 is SGHAT and CDR2 is FQNNGV. The CDR3 length is 18 residues. After removal of 8 bases from V and 0 bases from J, the junction contained 14 bases not matched to a gene. The CDR3 reads CASPLGQGPFASNQPQHF. In DNA form, the CDR3 reads TGTGCCAGCCCCCTAGGACAGGGGCCCTTTGCTAGCAATCAGCCCCAGCATTTT.

The table lists this clone with a few counts. This chain joins TRBV7-9 and TRBJ2-3; 9 nucleotides align to TRBD2. Unmatched junction bases numbered 11, after V lost 4 bases and J lost 3 bases. The CDR3 is 17 residues long. Germline CDR1 and CDR2: SEHNR and FQNEAQ (reference sequence). This chain's CDR3 is CASSSAPGTSITDTQYF. The CDR3 coding sequence is TGTGCCAGCAGCTCTGCACCCGGGACTAGCATTACAGATACGCAGTATTTT.

This chain joins TRBV30 and TRBJ1-6, with TRBD1 matching over 9 bases. Unmatched junction bases numbered 7, after V lost 5 bases and J lost 11 bases. CDR3 size: 13 residues. In germline, CDR1 is GTSNPN, CDR2 SVGIG (reference sequence). Here the CDR3 reads CAWDRGVGTPLHF. The DNA of the CDR3 is TGTGCCTGGGACAGGGGGGTTGGGACACCCCTCCACTTT.

The chain couples TRBV7-9 to TRBJ2-3; 8 nucleotides match TRBD2. The germline gives CDR1 SEHNR, CDR2 FQNEAQ (reference sequence). V was clipped by 5 bases and J by 1 base; unmatched bases: 5. This CDR3 contains 15 residues. CDR3 in DNA: TGTGCCAGCAGCCGCGGGGGGTCCGGCACAGATACGCAGTATTTT. Its protein is CASSRGGSGTDTQYF.